The clone carrying this T cell receptor (beta chain) was detected only once. Using MiXCR, TCRdb re-called clones from the PCR reads. This table holds over 10,000 clones, around a quarter found once. These data come from a study of metastatic and nonmetastatic thyroid tumors. All patients were untreated before thyroid surgery. The CDR3 is 15 residues long. The V gene lost 2 bases and the J gene lost 0 bases, with 11 bases spanning the gap. Looked up from germline, CDR1 is DFQATT and CDR2 is SNEGSKA (reference sequence). Sequencing was done on a sample of tumor tissue. The chain has TRBV20-1 and TRBJ1-3, with D unclear. The receptor was isolated from a female donor with papillary thyroid cancer or a benign thyroid nodule (not recorded which). Some clones in this sample may be carry-over from other donors' samples. CDR3 region: CSARSGTHSGNTIYF. The CDR3, as DNA: TGCAGTGCTAGATCCGGAACACACTCTGGAAACACCATATATTTT.